These 13 T cell receptor beta chains came from one sample sequenced in a study of cytomegalovirus exposure and HLA in healthy donors. Amplification used 60 Vbeta primers and 13 Jbeta primers. The protocol was immunoSEQ multiplex PCR, while the TCRdb copy is restricted to in-frame clones and leaves out a portion. The sample holds 90,000 to 110,000 clones, around 75% seen once. Material: PBMCs. The receptor source for this set is a man aged 25-45 years in good health and CMV-seropositive.

The rearrangement joins TRBV7-9 to TRBJ1-1; D is unclear. The CDR3 is 11 residues long. The germline CDR1 and CDR2 sequences are SEHNR and FQNEAQ (reference sequence). V lost 5 bases, J lost 3 bases, and 4 bases lay in between. The CDR3 loop is CASSIYTEAFF. The CDR3 DNA follows: TGTGCCAGCAGCATCTACACTGAAGCTTTCTTT.

This clone occurred a few times. This chain joins TRBV9 and TRBJ2-2, with no clear D. Germline values: CDR1 SGDLS, CDR2 YYNGEE. Deletions cut 0 bases from V and 5 bases from J, with 8 bases between. The CDR3 has 14 amino acids. The CDR3 DNA reads TGTGCCAGCAGCGTAGGAGTTACTACCGGGGAGCTGTTTTTT. Protein sequence: CASSVGVTTGELFF.

The chain is built from TRBV7-9 and TRBJ1-3; D gene unclear. Germline assignment: CDR1 SEHNR and CDR2 FQNEAQ (reference sequence). V dropped 3 bases and J dropped 4 bases, with 10 bases sitting between them. There are 14 residues in the CDR3. The CDR3 loop reads CASSLRVQGNTIYF. The CDR3 region has the DNA TGTGCCAGCAGCTTGAGGGTCCAAGGAAACACCATATATTTT.

CDR3 region: CASSHPGIVKLSTDTQYF. The CDR3, as DNA: TGTGCCAGCAGCCACCCGGGGATCGTTAAGCTTAGCACAGATACGCAGTATTTT. This chain connects TRBV7-9 to TRBJ2-3, with a possible D match to TRBD2 (5 bases). The CDR3 is made up of 18 amino acids. CDR1 SEHNR and CDR2 FQNEAQ come from the germline V gene (reference sequence). With 5 bases removed from V and 0 bases from J, the gap between germline ends came to 21 bases. Using reference TRBV7-9 and TRBJ2-3 for the parts outside the CDR3, the full variable domain is DTGVSQNPRHKITKRGQNVTFRCDPISEHNRLYWYRQTLGQGPEFLTYFQNEAQLEKSRLLSDRFSAERPKGSFSTLEIQRTEQGDSAMYLCASSHPGIVKLSTDTQYFGPGTRLTVL.

CDR3 in amino acids: CASSSPGSDEKLFF. CDR3 coding DNA: TGTGCCAGCAGTTCGCCGGGTAGTGATGAAAAACTGTTTTTT. The chain combines TRBV28 with TRBJ1-4, with D uncertain. The CDR3 totals 14 residues. Germline V gives CDR1 MDHEN, CDR2 SYDVKM. V dropped 4 bases and J dropped 6 bases, with 12 bases sitting between them.

The gene calls are TRBV28 and TRBJ2-5; the match to TRBD2 covers 9 bases. Germline assignment: CDR1 MDHEN and CDR2 SYDVKM. The CDR3 extends over 16 amino acids. V lost 4 bases to trimming and J lost 4 bases; unmatched junction nucleotides: 10. In DNA, the CDR3 is TGTGCCAGCAGTTCCTCGGGCGCGGGGGGGCGAGAGACCCAGTACTTC. This gives the protein CASSSSGAGGRETQYF.

The chain recombines TRBV6-5 with TRBJ2-7; TRBD2 is a possible D gene (6 bases). CDR1 and CDR2 from the germline V gene are MNHEY and SVGAGI. The CDR3 has 13 amino acids. V was trimmed by 6 bases and J by 6 bases, leaving 15 bases between them. As DNA, the CDR3 is TGTGCCAGCAGACGCCTTGGAGGGGTCGAGCAGTACTTC. Translated: CASRRLGGVEQYF.

The chain links TRBV13 to TRBJ2-2; 12 bases align to TRBD1. Germline trimming cut 1 base from V and 6 bases from J; bases unmatched to any gene: 3. The CDR3 consists of 16 residues. CDR1 and CDR2 (germline): PRHDT, FYEKMQ (reference sequence). CDR3 sequence: CASSLDGTGGSGELFF. DNA for the CDR3: TGTGCCAGCAGCTTAGATGGGACAGGGGGCTCCGGGGAGCTGTTTTTT.

This clone was counted a single time. The V and J genes are TRBV7-9 and TRBJ1-5, with a weak D call TRBD1 (6 bases). With 5 bases removed from V and 4 bases from J, the gap between germline ends came to 12 bases. The CDR3 covers 14 residues. Germline values: CDR1 SEHNR, CDR2 FQNEAQ (reference sequence). In DNA form, the CDR3 reads TGTGCCAGCAGCCCTCAGGGGCGGAATCAGCCCCAGCATTTT. Translated: CASSPQGRNQPQHF.

For this clone: Sequence at one end of the junction differs from germline and may be a read error. Distinct nucleotide sequences in the sample also encode this CDR3. The chain couples TRBV7-8 to TRBJ1-4; D not resolved. CDR3 length: 15 residues. The germline V gene encodes CDR1 SGHVS and CDR2 FQNEAQ. CDR3 nucleotides: TGTGCAAGCAGCTCGTTAGTCGGTCCTAATGAAAAACTGTTTTTT. This codes for CASSSLVGPNEKLFF.

V is TRBV27 and J is TRBJ2-3, with 9 bases matching TRBD2. There are 13 residues in the CDR3. With V trimmed by 2 bases and J by 9 bases, 3 bases remained unmatched. The germline V gene has CDR1 MNHEY and CDR2 SMNVEV (reference sequence). CDR3 coding DNA: TGTGCCAGCAGTTTAAATAGCGGGGGAACGCAGTATTTT. This codes for CASSLNSGGTQYF.

The chain carries TRBV10-3 and TRBJ2-7; 11 bases match TRBD2. Looked up from germline, CDR1 is ENHRY and CDR2 is SYGVKD. V lost 2 bases and J lost 5; bases outside the gene matches: 5. The CDR3 loop spans 15 amino acids. CDR3 nucleotides: TGTGCCATCAGTGAGGCTAGCGGGGGGCCTGACGAGCAGTACTTC. Protein: CAISEASGGPDEQYF.

The chain combines TRBV27 with TRBJ1-2; tentative D call: TRBD1 (5 bases). Germline V CDR1 and CDR2: MNHEY, SMNVEV (reference sequence). CDR3 size: 14 residues. V shed 7 bases and J shed 4 bases, with 16 bases lying between them. The CDR3 protein is CASMAFPGGYGYTF. The CDR3 bases are TGTGCCAGCATGGCATTTCCGGGGGGCTATGGCTACACCTTC.